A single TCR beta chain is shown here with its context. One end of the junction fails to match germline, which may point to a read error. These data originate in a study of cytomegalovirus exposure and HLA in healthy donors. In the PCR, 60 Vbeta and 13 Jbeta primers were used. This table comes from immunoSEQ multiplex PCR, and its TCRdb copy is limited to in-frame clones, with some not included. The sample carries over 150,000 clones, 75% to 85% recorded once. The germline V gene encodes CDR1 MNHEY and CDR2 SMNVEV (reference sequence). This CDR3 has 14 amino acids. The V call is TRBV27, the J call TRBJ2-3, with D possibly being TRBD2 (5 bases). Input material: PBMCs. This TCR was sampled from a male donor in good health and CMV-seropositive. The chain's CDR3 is CASSTASSTDAQYF. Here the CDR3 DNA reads TGTGCCAGCAGTACCGCCTCTAGCACAGATGCGCAGTATTTT.